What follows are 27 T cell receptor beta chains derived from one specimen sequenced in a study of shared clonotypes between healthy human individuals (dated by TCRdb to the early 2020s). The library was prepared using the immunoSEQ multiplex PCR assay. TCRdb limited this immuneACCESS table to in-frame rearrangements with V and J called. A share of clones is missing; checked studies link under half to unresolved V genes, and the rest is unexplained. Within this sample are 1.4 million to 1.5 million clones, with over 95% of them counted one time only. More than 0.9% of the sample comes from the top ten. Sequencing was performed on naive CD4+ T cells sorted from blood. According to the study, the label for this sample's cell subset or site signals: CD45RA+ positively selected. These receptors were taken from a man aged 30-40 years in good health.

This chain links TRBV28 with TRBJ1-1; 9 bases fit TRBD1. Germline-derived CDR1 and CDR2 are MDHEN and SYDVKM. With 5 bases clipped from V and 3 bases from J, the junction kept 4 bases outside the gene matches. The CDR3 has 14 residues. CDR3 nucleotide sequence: TGTGCCAGCAGTATAGGGACAGGGTACACTGAAGCTTTCTTT. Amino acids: CASSIGTGYTEAFF. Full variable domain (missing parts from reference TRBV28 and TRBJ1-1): DVKVTQSSRYLVKRTGEKVFLECVQDMDHENMFWYRQDPGLGLRLIYFSYDVKMKEKGDIPEGYSVSREKKERFSLILESASTNQTSMYLCASSIGTGYTEAFFGQGTRLTVV.

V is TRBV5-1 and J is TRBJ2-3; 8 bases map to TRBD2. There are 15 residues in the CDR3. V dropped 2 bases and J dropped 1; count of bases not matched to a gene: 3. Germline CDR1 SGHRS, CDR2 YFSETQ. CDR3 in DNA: TGCGCCAGCAGCTTTGGTAGCGGGGGCACAGATACGCAGTATTTT. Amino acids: CASSFGSGGTDTQYF.

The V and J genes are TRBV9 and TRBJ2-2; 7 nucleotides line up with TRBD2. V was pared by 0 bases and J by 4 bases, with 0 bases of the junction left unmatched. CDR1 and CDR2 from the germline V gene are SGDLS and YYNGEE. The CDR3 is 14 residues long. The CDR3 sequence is CASSVGEGTGELFF. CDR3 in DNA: TGTGCCAGCAGCGTAGGGGAGGGCACCGGGGAGCTGTTTTTT.

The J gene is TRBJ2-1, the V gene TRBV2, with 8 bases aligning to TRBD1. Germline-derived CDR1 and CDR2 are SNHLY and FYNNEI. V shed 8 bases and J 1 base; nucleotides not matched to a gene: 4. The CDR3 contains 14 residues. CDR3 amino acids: CASLGQDSYNEQFF. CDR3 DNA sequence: TGTGCCAGCTTGGGACAGGATTCCTACAATGAGCAGTTCTTC.

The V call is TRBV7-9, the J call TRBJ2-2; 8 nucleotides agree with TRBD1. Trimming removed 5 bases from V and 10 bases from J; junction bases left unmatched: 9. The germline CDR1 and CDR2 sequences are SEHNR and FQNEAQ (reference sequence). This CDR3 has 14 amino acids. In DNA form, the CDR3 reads TGTGCCAGCAGCCCCGCGGGCAGGGGGCAGGAGCTGTTTTTT. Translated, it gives CASSPAGRGQELFF.

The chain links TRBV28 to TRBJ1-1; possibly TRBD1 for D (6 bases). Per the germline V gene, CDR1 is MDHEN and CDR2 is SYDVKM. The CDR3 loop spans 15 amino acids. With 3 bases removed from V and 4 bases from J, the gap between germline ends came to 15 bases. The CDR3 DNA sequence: TGTGCCAGCAGTTTTGGGGGGGCCCAGAGCACTGAAGCTTTCTTT. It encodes CASSFGGAQSTEAFF.

CDR3 amino acids: CASSPYSGSLSDTQYF. In DNA form, the CDR3 reads TGTGCCAGCTCACCCTATAGCGGGAGTTTGTCAGATACGCAGTATTTT. The rearrangement uses TRBV18 and TRBJ2-3; 9 nucleotides agree with TRBD2. The CDR3 covers 16 residues. Germline CDR1 is KGHSH and CDR2 is LQKENI. After removal of 3 bases from V and 4 bases from J, the junction contained 8 bases not matched to a gene. The entire variable domain, with the rest obtained from reference TRBV18 and TRBJ2-3, is as follows: NAGVMQNPRHLVRRRGQEARLRCSPMKGHSHVYWYRQLPEEGLKFMVYLQKENIIDESGMPKERFSAEFPKEGPSILRIQQVVRGDSAAYFCASSPYSGSLSDTQYFGPGTRLTVL.

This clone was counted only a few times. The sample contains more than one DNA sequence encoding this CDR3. The CDR3 DNA sequence: TGTGCCAGCAGTTACTCGAAAGAGACCCAGTACTTC. Its translation is CASSYSKETQYF. The chain carries TRBV6-6 and TRBJ2-5; unclear D gene. This CDR3 spans 12 amino acids. Germline V lookup: CDR1 MNHNY, CDR2 SVGAGI (reference sequence). Trimming cost V 0 bases and J 3 bases, with 2 bases left between them.

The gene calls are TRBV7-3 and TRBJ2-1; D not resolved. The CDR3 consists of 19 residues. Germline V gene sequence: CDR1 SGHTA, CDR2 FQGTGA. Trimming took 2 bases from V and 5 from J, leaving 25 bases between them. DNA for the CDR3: TGTGCCAGCAGCTTACGCCCGGGCGTCAGCGCCGGCGGAGACAATGAGCAGTTCTTC. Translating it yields CASSLRPGVSAGGDNEQFF. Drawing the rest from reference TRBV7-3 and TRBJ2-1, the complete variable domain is GAGVSQTPSNKVTEKGKYVELRCDPISGHTALYWYRQSLGQGPEFLIYFQGTGAADDSGLPNDRFFAVRPEGSVSTLKIQRTERGDSAVYLCASSLRPGVSAGGDNEQFFGPGTRLTVL.

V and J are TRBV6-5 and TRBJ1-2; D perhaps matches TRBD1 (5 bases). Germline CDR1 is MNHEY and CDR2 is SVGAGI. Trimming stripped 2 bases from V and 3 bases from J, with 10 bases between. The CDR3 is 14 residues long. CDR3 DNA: TGTGCCAGCAGTTACGGCTCGGGGGACTATGGCTACACCTTC. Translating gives CASSYGSGDYGYTF.

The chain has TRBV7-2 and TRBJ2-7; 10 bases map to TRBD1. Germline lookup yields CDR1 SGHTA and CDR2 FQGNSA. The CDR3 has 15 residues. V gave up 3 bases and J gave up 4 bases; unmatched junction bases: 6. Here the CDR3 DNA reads TGTGCCAGCAGCTTGGACAGGGGGAACTATTACGAGCAGTACTTC. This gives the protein CASSLDRGNYYEQYF.

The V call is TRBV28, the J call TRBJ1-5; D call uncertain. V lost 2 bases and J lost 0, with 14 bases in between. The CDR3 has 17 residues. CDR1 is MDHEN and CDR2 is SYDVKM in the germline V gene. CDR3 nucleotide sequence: TGTGCCAGCAGTTTACCGGCCCTAGTGGGTAGCAATCAGCCCCAGCATTTT. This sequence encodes CASSLPALVGSNQPQHF.

CDR3 sequence reads: CASATGQETQYF. In DNA, the CDR3 is TGTGCTAGTGCTACGGGCCAAGAGACCCAGTACTTC. V and J are TRBV12-5 and TRBJ2-5, with no clear D. Germline loops: CDR1 LGHNT, CDR2 FRNRAP. Trimming stripped 7 bases from V and 1 base from J, with 7 bases between. CDR3 length: 12 amino acids. The full variable domain, rest sourced from reference TRBV12-5 and TRBJ2-5, is DARVTQTPRHKVTEMGQEVTMRCQPILGHNTVFWYRQTMMQGLELLAYFRNRAPLDDSGMPKDRFSAEMPDATLATLKIQPSEPRDSAVYFCASATGQETQYFGPGTRLLVL.

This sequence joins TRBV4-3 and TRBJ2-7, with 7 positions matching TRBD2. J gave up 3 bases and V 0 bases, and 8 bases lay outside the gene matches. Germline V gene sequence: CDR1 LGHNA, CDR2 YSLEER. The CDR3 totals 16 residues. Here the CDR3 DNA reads TGCGCCAGCAGCCAAGAGGGTGCGGGAGTTTACTACGAGCAGTACTTC. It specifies CASSQEGAGVYYEQYF.

Here the CDR3 reads CAWTKGQGSNQPQHF. The CDR3 nucleotides read TGTGCCTGGACCAAAGGACAGGGCTCCAATCAGCCCCAGCATTTT. The chain employs TRBV30 and TRBJ1-5; 8 bases are a match to TRBD1. The CDR3 consists of 15 residues. CDR1 GTSNPN and CDR2 SVGIG come from the germline V gene (reference sequence). With V trimmed by 4 bases and J by 3 bases, 8 bases remained unmatched.

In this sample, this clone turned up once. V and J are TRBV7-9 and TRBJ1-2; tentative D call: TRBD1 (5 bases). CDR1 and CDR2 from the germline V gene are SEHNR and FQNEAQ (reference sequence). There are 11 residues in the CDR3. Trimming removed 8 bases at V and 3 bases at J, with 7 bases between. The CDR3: CASEQDYGYTF. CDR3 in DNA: TGTGCCAGCGAACAGGACTATGGCTACACCTTC.

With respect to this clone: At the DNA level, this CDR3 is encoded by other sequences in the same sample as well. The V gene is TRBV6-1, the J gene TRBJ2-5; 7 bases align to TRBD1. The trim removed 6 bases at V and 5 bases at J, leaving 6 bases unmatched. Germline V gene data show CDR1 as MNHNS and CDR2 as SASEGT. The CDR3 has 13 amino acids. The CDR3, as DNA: TGTGCCAGCAGGGAGACAGGGTCGGAGACCCAGTACTTC. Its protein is CASRETGSETQYF.

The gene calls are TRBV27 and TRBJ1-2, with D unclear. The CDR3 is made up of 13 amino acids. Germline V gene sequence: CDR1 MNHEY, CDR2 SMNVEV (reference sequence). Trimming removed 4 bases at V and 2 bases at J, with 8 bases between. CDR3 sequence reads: CASSYRANYGYTF. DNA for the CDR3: TGTGCCAGCAGTTATAGGGCGAACTATGGCTACACCTTC.

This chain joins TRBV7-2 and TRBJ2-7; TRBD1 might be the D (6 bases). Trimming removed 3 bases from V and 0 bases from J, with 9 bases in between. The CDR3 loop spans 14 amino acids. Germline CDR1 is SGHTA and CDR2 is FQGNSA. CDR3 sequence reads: CASSFRGSSYEQYF. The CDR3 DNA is TGTGCCAGCAGCTTTAGGGGGTCCTCCTACGAGCAGTACTTC. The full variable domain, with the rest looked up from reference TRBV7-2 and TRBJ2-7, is GAGVSQSPSNKVTEKGKDVELRCDPISGHTALYWYRQSLGQGLEFLIYFQGNSAPDKSGLPSDRFSAERTGGSVSTLTIQRTQQEDSAVYLCASSFRGSSYEQYFGPGTRLTVT.

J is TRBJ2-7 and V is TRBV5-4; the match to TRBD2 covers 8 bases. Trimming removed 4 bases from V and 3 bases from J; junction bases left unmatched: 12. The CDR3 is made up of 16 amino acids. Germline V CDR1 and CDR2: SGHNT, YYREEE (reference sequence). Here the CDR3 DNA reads TGTGCCAGCAGCCCAACTAGCGGAGGCCCCAACTACGAGCAGTACTTC. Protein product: CASSPTSGGPNYEQYF.

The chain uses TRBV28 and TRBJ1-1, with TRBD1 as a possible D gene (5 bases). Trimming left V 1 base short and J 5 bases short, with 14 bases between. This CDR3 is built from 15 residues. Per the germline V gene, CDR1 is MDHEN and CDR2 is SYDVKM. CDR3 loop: CASSLLLEGTTEAFF. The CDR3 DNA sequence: TGTGCCAGCAGTTTATTGCTCGAGGGGACGACTGAAGCTTTCTTT.

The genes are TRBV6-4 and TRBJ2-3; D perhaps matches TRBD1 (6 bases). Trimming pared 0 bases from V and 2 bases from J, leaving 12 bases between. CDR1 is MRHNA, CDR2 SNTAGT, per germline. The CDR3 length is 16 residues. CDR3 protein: CASSDSTGGITDTQYF. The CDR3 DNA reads TGTGCCAGCAGTGACTCGACAGGAGGAATCACAGATACGCAGTATTTT.

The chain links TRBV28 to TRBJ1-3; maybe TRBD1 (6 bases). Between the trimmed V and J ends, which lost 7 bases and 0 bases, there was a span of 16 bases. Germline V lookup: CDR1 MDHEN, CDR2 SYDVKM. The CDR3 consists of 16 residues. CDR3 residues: CASILAGTTSGNTIYF. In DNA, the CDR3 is TGTGCCAGCATTCTCGCCGGGACAACCTCTGGAAACACCATATATTTT. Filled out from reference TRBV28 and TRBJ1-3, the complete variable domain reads DVKVTQSSRYLVKRTGEKVFLECVQDMDHENMFWYRQDPGLGLRLIYFSYDVKMKEKGDIPEGYSVSREKKERFSLILESASTNQTSMYLCASILAGTTSGNTIYFGEGSWLTVV.

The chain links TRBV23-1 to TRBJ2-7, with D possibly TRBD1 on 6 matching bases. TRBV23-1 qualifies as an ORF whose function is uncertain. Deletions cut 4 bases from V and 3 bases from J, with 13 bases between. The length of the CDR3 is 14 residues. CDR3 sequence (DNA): TGCGCCAGCAGTCCCTGGACAGTTAACTACGAGCAGTACTTC. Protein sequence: CASSPWTVNYEQYF.

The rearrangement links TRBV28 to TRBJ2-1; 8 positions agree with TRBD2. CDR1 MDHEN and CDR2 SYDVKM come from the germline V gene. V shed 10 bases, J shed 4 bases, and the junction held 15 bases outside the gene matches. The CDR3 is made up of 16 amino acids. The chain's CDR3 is CATASTSAKIYNEQFF. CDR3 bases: TGTGCCACCGCCTCGACTAGCGCGAAAATATACAATGAGCAGTTCTTC.

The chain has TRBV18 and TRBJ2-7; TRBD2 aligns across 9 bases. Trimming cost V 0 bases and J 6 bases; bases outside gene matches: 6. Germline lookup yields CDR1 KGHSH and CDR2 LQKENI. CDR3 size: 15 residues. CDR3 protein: CASSPPGGRASEQYF. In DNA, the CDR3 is TGTGCCAGCTCACCACCAGGCGGGAGGGCCAGCGAGCAGTACTTC.

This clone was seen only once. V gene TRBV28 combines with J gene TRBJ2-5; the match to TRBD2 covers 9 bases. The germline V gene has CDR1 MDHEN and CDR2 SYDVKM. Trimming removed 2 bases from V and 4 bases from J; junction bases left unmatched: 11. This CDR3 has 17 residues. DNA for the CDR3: TGTGCCAGCAGTTTAGGGGGAACTAGCGGGCAGGGAGAGACCCAGTACTTC. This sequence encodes CASSLGGTSGQGETQYF.